These 9 T cell receptor beta chains came from one sample sequenced in a study of blood T cell repertoires in COVID-19. The protocol was immunoSEQ multiplex PCR, while the TCRdb copy is restricted to in-frame clones and leaves out a portion. The data hold about 75,000 clones, with more than 65% observed a single time. Sample: peripheral blood. These receptors were obtained from a woman aged 45-65 years with acute or convalescent COVID-19.

This clone was picked up a small number of times. The V and J genes are TRBV5-6 and TRBJ2-5; no clear D. The CDR3 runs to 15 residues. The germline V gene encodes CDR1 SGHDT and CDR2 YYEEEE. V lost 5 bases, J lost 1 base, and 15 bases lay in between. The CDR3: CASSTWSAAQETQYF. CDR3 DNA: TGTGCCAGCAGTACTTGGAGCGCAGCCCAAGAGACCCAGTACTTC.

This chain connects TRBV19 to TRBJ1-5, with D perhaps matching TRBD1 (5 bases). The germline gives CDR1 LNHDA, CDR2 SQIVND (reference sequence). Trimming removed 4 bases at V and 0 bases at J, with 10 bases between. There are 15 residues in the CDR3. CDR3 DNA: TGTGCCAGTAGTAGAACAGGAGTTAGCAATCAGCCCCAGCATTTT. Protein product: CASSRTGVSNQPQHF.

The chain uses TRBV9 and TRBJ2-2, with TRBD2 identical over 8 bases. The length of the CDR3 is 15 residues. Germline CDR1 and CDR2: SGDLS and YYNGEE. V lost 5 bases to trimming and J lost 7 bases; unmatched junction nucleotides: 10. CDR3 bases: TGTGCCAGCAGTGCGGGGACTAGGGGCAACGGGGAGCTGTTTTTT. It translates to CASSAGTRGNGELFF.

J is TRBJ1-1 and V is TRBV7-9; D not certain. The CDR3 sequence is 12 residues long. The V end lost 1 base, the J end lost 4 bases, and 4 bases lay between the germline ends. Germline CDR1 is SEHNR and CDR2 is FQNEAQ (reference sequence). CDR3 residues: CASSLDTTEAFF. CDR3 bases: TGTGCCAGCAGCTTAGACACCACTGAAGCTTTCTTT.

This clone has only a few counts. The chain couples TRBV2 to TRBJ1-6; the D is unclear. The CDR3 length is 13 residues. Germline CDR1 is SNHLY and CDR2 is FYNNEI. The germline V and J ends were trimmed by 7 bases and 13 bases, with 17 bases remaining between them. CDR3 sequence (DNA): TGTGCCAGCACCCGGCAGGCCCCAAGGCCCCTCCACTTT. Amino acids: CASTRQAPRPLHF.

This chain connects TRBV18 to TRBJ1-5; possibly TRBD1 for D (6 bases). The CDR3 has 16 amino acids. The germline CDR1 and CDR2 sequences are KGHSH and LQKENI. Trimming cost V 4 bases and J 0 bases, with 13 bases left between them. The DNA for the CDR3 is TGTGCCAGCTCACAACAGGGAATGGGTAGCAATCAGCCCCAGCATTTT. Translation gives CASSQQGMGSNQPQHF.

The CDR3 sequence: CASTTAYEQYF. The CDR3 DNA reads TGTGCCAGCACTACAGCCTACGAGCAGTACTTC. The chain uses TRBV28 and TRBJ2-7, with D unresolved. Germline V gene lookup returns CDR1 MDHEN and CDR2 SYDVKM. The CDR3 sequence is 11 residues long. With 7 bases removed from V and 2 bases from J, the gap between germline ends came to 6 bases.

This chain joins TRBV27 and TRBJ2-7, with a tentative D call TRBD2 (5 bases). The CDR3 runs 13 residues. CDR1 and CDR2 (germline): MNHEY, SMNVEV (reference sequence). The V end was cut by 3 bases, the J end by 2 bases, with 8 bases between. Here the CDR3 DNA reads TGTGCCAGCAGTTTCAGCGGAACCTACGAGCAGTACTTC. Amino acid sequence: CASSFSGTYEQYF.

V is TRBV7-5 and J is TRBJ2-1; TRBD1 is the table's D call and was not checked against the DNA. TRBV7-5 constitutes a pseudogene. This CDR3 is built from 18 residues. The CDR3 coding sequence is TGTGCCAGAAGCTTATGGTGTCGGGGACAGGGTGCTTTAAATGAGCAGTTCTTC. Translating it yields CARSLWCRGQGALNEQFF.